These T cell receptor beta chains were read from a single sample in a study of graft-versus-host responses after intestinal transplantation. Assay used: immunoSEQ multiplex PCR; TCRdb lists only in-frame clones, some missing. The sample includes 50,000 to 75,000 clones, 90% of them seen just once. For these TCRs, the target antigens are not known. Sequencing used unstimulated CD8+ T cells sorted from spleen or lymph node cells, obtained before transplant. These receptors were collected from a human donor who was the organ donor for an intestinal transplant. The CDR3 runs from the conserved cysteine through the conserved F or W. D genes are given only for firm matches. Rows give clone size only sometimes, using once, few, many, or a class for an expanded clone.

J gene | clone size | V gene | CDR3 length | D gene | CDR3 DNA | CDR3 protein
TRBJ2-7 | NA | TRBV28 | 14 | TRBD2 | TGTGCCAGCAGCCTAGCGGGAGAGACCTACGAGCAGTACTTC | CASSLAGETYEQYF
TRBJ1-1 | NA | TRBV6-5 | 15 | NA | TGTGCCAGCAGTTACCCAAAAGGGGGGGGCCCTGAAGCTTTCTTT | CASSYPKGGGPEAFF
TRBJ2-7 | NA | TRBV5-6 | 13 | TRBD2 | TGTGCCAGCAGCTTGTCAGCGGGAAACGAGCAGTACTTC | CASSLSAGNEQYF
TRBJ1-1 | NA | TRBV5-6 | 16 | TRBD1 | TGTGCCAGCAGCAATCCATGGACAGGGGCTCACACTGAAGCTTTCTTT | CASSNPWTGAHTEAFF
TRBJ2-5 | NA | TRBV6-1 | 19 | TRBD2 | TGTGCCAGCAGTGGGCTTATTAAACCGGGACTAGCGGGCCTAGAGACCCAGTACTTC | CASSGLIKPGLAGLETQYF
TRBJ2-7 | NA | TRBV12-1 | 14 | NA | TGTGCCAGCAGCTCCGACAGGGCCCCCTACGAGCAGTACTTC | CASSSDRAPYEQYF
TRBJ2-3 | NA | TRBV30 | 18 | TRBD2 | TGTGCCTGGAGTGGAATGACTAGCGGGAGGGCCCGCCCAGATACGCAGTATTTT | CAWSGMTSGRARPDTQYF
TRBJ2-5 | NA | TRBV19 | 17 | TRBD2 | TGTGCCAGTAGTATAGTGTGGAAGCGGGAGGCTGGAGAGACCCAGTACTTC | CASSIVWKREAGETQYF
TRBJ2-1 | NA | TRBV9 | 14 | TRBD2 | TGTGCCAGTGAGCGGGAGGCTGGTCACAATGAGCAGTTCTTC | CASEREAGHNEQFF
TRBJ1-2 | NA | TRBV6-6 | 16 | NA | TGTGCCAGCAGTTACTCGTCCCAGGGCCGGGACTATGGCTACACCTTC | CASSYSSQGRDYGYTF
TRBJ2-1 | NA | TRBV9 | 23 | TRBD2 | TGTGCCAGCAGCGTAGAAACTAGCGGCGGCATCGGGCGGGCTTCGAGTGCCGACAATGAGCAGTTCTTC | CASSVETSGGIGRASSADNEQFF
TRBJ2-2 | NA | TRBV11-1 | 11 | NA | TGTGCCAGCAGCTTAGATTGTCGCACAGATTTT | CASSLDCRTDF
TRBJ2-2 | NA | TRBV29-1 | 13 | NA | TGCAGCGTTGGGCTAGCTAACACCGGGGAGCTGTTTTTT | CSVGLANTGELFF
TRBJ2-1 | NA | TRBV4-2 | 15 | TRBD2 | TGTGCCAGCAGCCAAGATGATAGCGGGAGGGCCCAGCAGTTCTTC | CASSQDDSGRAQQFF
TRBJ2-1 | once | TRBV2 | 18 | TRBD2 | TGTGCCAGCAGTGAAGTGTTCGGCGGGAGGGCCGAAGACAATGAGCAGTTCTTC | CASSEVFGGRAEDNEQFF
TRBJ2-7 | NA | TRBV19 | 13 | NA | TGTGCCAGTAGTATGGGTAGCAGCTACGAGCAGTACTTC | CASSMGSSYEQYF
TRBJ1-2 | NA | TRBV2 | 16 | NA | TGTGCCAGCAGTGAAGGGGCGCCCAGCTTAAACTATGGCTACACCTTC | CASSEGAPSLNYGYTF
TRBJ2-7 | NA | TRBV7-9 | 17 | NA | TGTGCCAGCAGCTTATTCCCTTCCGACACCTCAACCTACGAGCAGTACTTC | CASSLFPSDTSTYEQYF
TRBJ1-4 | NA | TRBV19 | 16 | TRBD1 | TGTGCCAGTAGTATAAGCCCGGACAGGGGGCATGAAAAACTGTTTTTT | CASSISPDRGHEKLFF
TRBJ2-1 | NA | TRBV5-4 | 15 | NA | TGTGCCAGCAGCTTGGCCCCCGGGACTCACAATGAGCAGTTCTTC | CASSLAPGTHNEQFF
TRBJ2-2 | few | TRBV11-2 | 17 | TRBD2 | TGTGCCAGCAGCTTACGGTGGCGGGAGGTTACCACCGGGGAGCTGTTTTTT | CASSLRWREVTTGELFF
TRBJ2-1 | NA | TRBV19 | 16 | TRBD1 | TGTGCCAGTAGCCCTGGGGAAGGGACAGGGAACAATGAGCAGTTCTTC | CASSPGEGTGNNEQFF
TRBJ2-7 | NA | TRBV7-9 | 17 | TRBD1 | TGTGCCAGCAGCTTATTCCCTGGGGACAGGAGCTCCTACGAGCAGTACTTC | CASSLFPGDRSSYEQYF
TRBJ2-5 | once | TRBV27 | 13 | NA | TGTGCCAGCAGTTTGTGGCGGGGAGAGACCCAGTACTTC | CASSLWRGETQYF
TRBJ2-7 | NA | TRBV5-6 | 15 | TRBD1 | TGTGCCAGCAGCTTTTCCCCGGGACAGGGGTACGAGCAGTACTTC | CASSFSPGQGYEQYF
TRBJ1-2 | few | TRBV30 | 15 | TRBD1 | TGTGCCTGGAGTGTAGACAGGGAAGGTCAGAATGGCTACACCTTC | CAWSVDREGQNGYTF
TRBJ2-3 | NA | TRBV19 | 18 | TRBD2 | TGTGCCAGTAGTATAACGCCGATGACTAGCGATGGGGTAGGCCAGCAGTATTTT | CASSITPMTSDGVGQQYF
TRBJ1-2 | NA | TRBV10-3 | 13 | TRBD1 | TGTGCCATCAGTGCCCGGACAGGTTATGGCTACACCTTC | CAISARTGYGYTF
TRBJ2-7 | once | TRBV5-4 | 15 | TRBD2 | TGTGCCAGCAGCCTCTTAGCGGGAGGGCTCTACGAGCAGTACTTC | CASSLLAGGLYEQYF
TRBJ2-7 | NA | TRBV15 | 16 | NA | TGTGCCACCAGCAGAGAGGAAGGAGGAAAGGGCTACGAGCAGTACTTC | CATSREEGGKGYEQYF
TRBJ1-5 | NA | TRBV28 | 14 | NA | TGTGCCAGCATTCGGCGGGGTAGCAATCAGCCCCAGCATTTT | CASIRRGSNQPQHF
TRBJ2-7 | NA | TRBV30 | 13 | NA | TGTGCCTGGAGTAGAGACACAACCTACGAGCAGTACTTC | CAWSRDTTYEQYF